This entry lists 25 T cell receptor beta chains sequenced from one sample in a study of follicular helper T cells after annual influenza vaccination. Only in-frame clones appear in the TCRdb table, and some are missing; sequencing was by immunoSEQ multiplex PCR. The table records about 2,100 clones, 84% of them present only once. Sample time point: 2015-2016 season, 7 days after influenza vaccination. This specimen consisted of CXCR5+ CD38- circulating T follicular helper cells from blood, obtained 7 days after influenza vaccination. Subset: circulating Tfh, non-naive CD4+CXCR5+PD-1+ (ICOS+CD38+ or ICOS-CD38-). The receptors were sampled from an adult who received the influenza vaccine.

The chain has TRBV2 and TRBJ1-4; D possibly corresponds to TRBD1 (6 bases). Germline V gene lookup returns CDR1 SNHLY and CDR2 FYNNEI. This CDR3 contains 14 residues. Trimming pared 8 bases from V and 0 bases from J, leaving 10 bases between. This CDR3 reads CASLRGTTNEKLFF. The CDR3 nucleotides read TGTGCCAGCCTCAGGGGAACAACTAATGAAAAACTGTTTTTT.

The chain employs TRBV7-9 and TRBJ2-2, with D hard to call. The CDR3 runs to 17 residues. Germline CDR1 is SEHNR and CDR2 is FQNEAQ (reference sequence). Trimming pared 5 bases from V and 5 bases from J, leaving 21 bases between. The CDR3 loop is CASSPPGIILSTGELFF. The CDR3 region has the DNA TGTGCCAGCAGCCCTCCAGGAATAATTCTCAGTACCGGGGAGCTGTTTTTT.

As DNA, the CDR3 is TGTGCCAGCAGCTTTGACAGGGGGAGAGGGGGCTACACCTTC. Protein sequence: CASSFDRGRGGYTF. The J gene is TRBJ1-2, the V gene TRBV11-2; TRBD1 matches 9 bases. The CDR3 runs to 14 residues. The trim removed 3 bases at V and 8 bases at J, leaving 7 bases unmatched. Per the germline V gene, CDR1 is SGHAT and CDR2 is FQNNGV.

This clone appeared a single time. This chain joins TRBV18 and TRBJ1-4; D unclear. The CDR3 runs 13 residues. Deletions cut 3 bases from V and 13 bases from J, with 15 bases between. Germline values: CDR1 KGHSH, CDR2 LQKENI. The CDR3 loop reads CASSPQQGEALFF. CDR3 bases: TGTGCCAGCTCACCGCAACAAGGCGAAGCACTGTTTTTT.

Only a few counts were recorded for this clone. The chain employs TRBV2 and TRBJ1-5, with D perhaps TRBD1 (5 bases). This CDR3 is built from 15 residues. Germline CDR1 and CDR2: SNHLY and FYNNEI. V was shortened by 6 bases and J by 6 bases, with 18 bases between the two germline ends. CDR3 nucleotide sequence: TGTGCCAGCAGCTTTACTTGGGGGGTAGGTCAGCCCCAGCATTTT. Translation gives CASSFTWGVGQPQHF.

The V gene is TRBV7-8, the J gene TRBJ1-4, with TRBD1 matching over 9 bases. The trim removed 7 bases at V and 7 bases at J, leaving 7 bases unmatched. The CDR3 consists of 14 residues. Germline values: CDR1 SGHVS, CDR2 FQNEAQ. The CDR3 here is CASTAQGASEKLFF. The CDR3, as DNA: TGTGCCAGCACCGCACAGGGGGCGTCTGAAAAACTGTTTTTT.

The CDR3 nucleotides are TGTGCCAGCAGCTTAGTTCCGCACAGGGTTATAGCTTTCTTT. It specifies CASSLVPHRVIAFF. V is TRBV7-9 and J is TRBJ1-1, with D perhaps matching TRBD1 (6 bases). Germline-derived CDR1 and CDR2 are SEHNR and FQNEAQ (reference sequence). Trimming removed 1 base from V and 10 bases from J, with 16 bases in between. There are 14 residues in the CDR3.

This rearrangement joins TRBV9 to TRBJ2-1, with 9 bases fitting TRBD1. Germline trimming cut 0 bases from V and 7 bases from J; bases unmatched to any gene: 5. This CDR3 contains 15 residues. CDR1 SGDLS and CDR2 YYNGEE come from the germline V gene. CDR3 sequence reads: CASSVVQGAGNEQFF. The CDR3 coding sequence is TGTGCCAGCAGCGTAGTACAGGGGGCAGGGAATGAGCAGTTCTTC. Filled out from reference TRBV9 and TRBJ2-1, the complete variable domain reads DSGVTQTPKHLITATGQRVTLRCSPRSGDLSVYWYQQSLDQGLQFLIQYYNGEERAKGNILERFSAQQFPDLHSELNLSSLELGDSALYFCASSVVQGAGNEQFFGPGTRLTVL.

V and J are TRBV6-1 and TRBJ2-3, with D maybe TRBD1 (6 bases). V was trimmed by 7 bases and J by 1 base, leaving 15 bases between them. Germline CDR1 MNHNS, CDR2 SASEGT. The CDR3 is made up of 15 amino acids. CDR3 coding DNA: TGTGCCAGCAAGCTCGACAGGTATGGCACAGATACGCAGTATTTT. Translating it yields CASKLDRYGTDTQYF.

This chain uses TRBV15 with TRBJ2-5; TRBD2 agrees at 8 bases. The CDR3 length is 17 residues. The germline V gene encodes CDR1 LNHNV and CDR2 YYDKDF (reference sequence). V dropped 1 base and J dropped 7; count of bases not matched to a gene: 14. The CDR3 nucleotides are TGTGCCACCAGCAGAGGTCTTCAGCGGGGGCCCCTGGGGACCCAGTACTTC. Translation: CATSRGLQRGPLGTQYF.

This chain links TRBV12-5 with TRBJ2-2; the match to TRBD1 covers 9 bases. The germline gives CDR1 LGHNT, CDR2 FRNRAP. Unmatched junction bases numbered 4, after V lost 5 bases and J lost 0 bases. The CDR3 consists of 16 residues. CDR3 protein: CASGDDRGANTGELFF. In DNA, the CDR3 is TGTGCTAGTGGTGACGACAGGGGGGCGAACACCGGGGAGCTGTTTTTT.

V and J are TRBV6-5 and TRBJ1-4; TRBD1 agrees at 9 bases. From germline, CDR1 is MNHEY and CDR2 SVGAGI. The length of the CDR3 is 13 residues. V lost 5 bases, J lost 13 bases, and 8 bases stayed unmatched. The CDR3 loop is CASSKPTGGGLFF. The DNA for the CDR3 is TGTGCCAGCAGTAAACCTACAGGGGGCGGACTGTTTTTT.

The CDR3 here is CASSLLGTPNDGDTQYF. CDR3 bases: TGTGCCAGCAGTTTACTGGGGACACCTAACGATGGGGATACGCAGTATTTT. The chain recombines TRBV28 with TRBJ2-3; perhaps TRBD1 as D (6 bases). Germline loops: CDR1 MDHEN, CDR2 SYDVKM. V dropped 2 bases and J dropped 6 bases, with 21 bases sitting between them. This CDR3 has 17 residues.

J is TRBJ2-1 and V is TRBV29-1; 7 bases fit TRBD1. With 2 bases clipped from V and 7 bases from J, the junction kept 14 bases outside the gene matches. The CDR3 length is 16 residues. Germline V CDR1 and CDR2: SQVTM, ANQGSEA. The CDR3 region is CSVEIVARGFGNEQFF. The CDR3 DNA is TGCAGCGTTGAAATAGTAGCCAGGGGGTTTGGTAATGAGCAGTTCTTC.

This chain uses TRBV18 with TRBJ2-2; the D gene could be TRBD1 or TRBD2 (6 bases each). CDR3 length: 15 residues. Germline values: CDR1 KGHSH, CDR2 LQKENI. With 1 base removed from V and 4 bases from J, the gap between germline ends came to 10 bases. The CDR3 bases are TGTGCCAGCTCACCACGGGGGGCCGGCACCGGGGAGCTGTTTTTT. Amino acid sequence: CASSPRGAGTGELFF.

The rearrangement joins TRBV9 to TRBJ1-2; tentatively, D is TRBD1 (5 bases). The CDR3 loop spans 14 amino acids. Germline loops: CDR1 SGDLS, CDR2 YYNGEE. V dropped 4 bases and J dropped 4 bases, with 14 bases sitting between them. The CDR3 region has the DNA TGTGCCAGCAGCCCCTCGGGGGAGGGCTATGGCTACACCTTC. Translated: CASSPSGEGYGYTF.

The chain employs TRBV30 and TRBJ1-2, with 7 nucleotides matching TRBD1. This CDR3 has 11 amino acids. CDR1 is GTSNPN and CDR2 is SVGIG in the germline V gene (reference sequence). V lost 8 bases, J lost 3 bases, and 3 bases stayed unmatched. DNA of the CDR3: TGTGCCGGGGGACAGTACTATGGCTACACCTTC. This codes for CAGGQYYGYTF.

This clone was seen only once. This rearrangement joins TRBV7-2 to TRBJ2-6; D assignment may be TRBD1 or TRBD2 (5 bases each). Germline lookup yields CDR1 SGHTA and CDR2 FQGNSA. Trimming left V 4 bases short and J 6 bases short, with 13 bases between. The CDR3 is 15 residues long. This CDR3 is CASSSQGAAANVLTF. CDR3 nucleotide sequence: TGTGCCAGCAGCTCCCAGGGAGCGGCGGCCAACGTCCTGACTTTC. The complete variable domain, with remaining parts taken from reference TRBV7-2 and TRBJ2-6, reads GAGVSQSPSNKVTEKGKDVELRCDPISGHTALYWYRQSLGQGLEFLIYFQGNSAPDKSGLPSDRFSAERTGGSVSTLTIQRTQQEDSAVYLCASSSQGAAANVLTFGAGSRLTVL.

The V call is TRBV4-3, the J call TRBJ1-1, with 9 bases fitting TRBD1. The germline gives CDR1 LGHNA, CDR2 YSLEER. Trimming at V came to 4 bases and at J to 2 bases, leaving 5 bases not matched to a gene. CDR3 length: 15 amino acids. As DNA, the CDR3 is TGCGCCAGCAGCCTTTGGGACAGGGCTAACACTGAAGCTTTCTTT. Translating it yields CASSLWDRANTEAFF.

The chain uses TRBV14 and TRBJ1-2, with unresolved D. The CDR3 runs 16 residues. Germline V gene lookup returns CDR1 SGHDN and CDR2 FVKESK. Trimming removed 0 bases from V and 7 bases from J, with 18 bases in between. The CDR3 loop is CASSQDFGVNLAGYTF. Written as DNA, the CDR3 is TGTGCCAGCAGCCAAGATTTCGGAGTTAACCTAGCTGGCTACACCTTC.

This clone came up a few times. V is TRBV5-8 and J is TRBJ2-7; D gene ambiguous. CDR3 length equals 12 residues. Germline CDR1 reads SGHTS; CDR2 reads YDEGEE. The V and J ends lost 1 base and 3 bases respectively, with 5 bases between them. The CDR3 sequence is CASSLSYYEQYF. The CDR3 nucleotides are TGTGCCAGCAGCTTGTCATACTACGAGCAGTACTTC.

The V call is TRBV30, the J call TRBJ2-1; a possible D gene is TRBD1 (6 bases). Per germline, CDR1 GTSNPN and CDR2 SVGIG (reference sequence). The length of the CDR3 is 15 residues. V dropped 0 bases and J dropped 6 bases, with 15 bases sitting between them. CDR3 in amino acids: CAWSVGSGDFNEQFF. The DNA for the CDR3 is TGTGCCTGGAGTGTAGGTTCAGGGGATTTCAATGAGCAGTTCTTC.

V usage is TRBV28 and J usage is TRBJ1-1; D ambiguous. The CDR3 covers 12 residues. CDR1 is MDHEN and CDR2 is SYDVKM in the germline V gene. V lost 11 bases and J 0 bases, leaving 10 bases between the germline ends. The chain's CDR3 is CAGSDLNTEAFF. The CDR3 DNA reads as TGTGCCGGGTCCGATCTGAACACTGAAGCTTTCTTT.

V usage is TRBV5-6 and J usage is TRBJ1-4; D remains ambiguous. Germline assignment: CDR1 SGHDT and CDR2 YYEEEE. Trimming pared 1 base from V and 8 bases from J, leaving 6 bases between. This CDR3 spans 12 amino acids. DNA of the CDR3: TGTGCCAGCAGCTTGAACCGGGAAAAACTGTTTTTT. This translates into CASSLNREKLFF. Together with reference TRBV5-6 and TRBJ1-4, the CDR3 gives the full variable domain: DAGVTQSPTHLIKTRGQQVTLRCSPKSGHDTVSWYQQALGQGPQFIFQYYEEEERQRGNFPDRFSGHQFPNYSSELNVNALLLGDSALYLCASSLNREKLFFGSGTQLSVL.

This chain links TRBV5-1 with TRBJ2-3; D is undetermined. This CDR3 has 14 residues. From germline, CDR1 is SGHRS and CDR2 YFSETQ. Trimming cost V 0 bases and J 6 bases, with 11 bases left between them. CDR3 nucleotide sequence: TGCGCCAGCAGCTTGGCCAGAATCGAGGATACGCAGTATTTT. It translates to CASSLARIEDTQYF. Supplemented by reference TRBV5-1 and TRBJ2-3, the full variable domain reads KAGVTQTPRYLIKTRGQQVTLSCSPISGHRSVSWYQQTPGQGLQFLFEYFSETQRNKGNFPGRFSGRQFSNSRSEMNVSTLELGDSALYLCASSLARIEDTQYFGPGTRLTVL.